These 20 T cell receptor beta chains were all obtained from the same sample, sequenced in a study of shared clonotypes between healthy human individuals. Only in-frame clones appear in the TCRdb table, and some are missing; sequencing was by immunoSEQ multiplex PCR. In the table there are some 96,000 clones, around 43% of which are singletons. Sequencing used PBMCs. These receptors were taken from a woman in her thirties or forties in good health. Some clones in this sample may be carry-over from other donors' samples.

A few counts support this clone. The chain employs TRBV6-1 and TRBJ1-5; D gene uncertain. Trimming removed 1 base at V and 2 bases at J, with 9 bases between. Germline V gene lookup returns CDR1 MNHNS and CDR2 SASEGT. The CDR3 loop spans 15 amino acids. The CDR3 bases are TGTGCCAGCAGTGAAGACGTCACAGGCAATCAGCCCCAGCATTTT. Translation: CASSEDVTGNQPQHF.

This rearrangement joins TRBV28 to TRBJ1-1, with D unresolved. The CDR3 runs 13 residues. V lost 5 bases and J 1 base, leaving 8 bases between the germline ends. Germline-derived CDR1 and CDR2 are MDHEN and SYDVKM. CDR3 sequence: CASSIEENTEAFF. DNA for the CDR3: TGTGCCAGCAGTATCGAGGAGAACACTGAAGCTTTCTTT.

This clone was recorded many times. CDR3 residues: CASSPRDRSEKLFF. CDR3 nucleotides: TGTGCCAGCTCCCCCCGGGACAGGTCAGAAAAACTGTTTTTT. The rearrangement uses TRBV18 and TRBJ1-4, with TRBD1 matching over 8 bases. Germline V gives CDR1 KGHSH, CDR2 LQKENI. Trimming took 6 bases from V and 8 from J; bases not matched to a gene: 8. The CDR3 is 14 residues long.

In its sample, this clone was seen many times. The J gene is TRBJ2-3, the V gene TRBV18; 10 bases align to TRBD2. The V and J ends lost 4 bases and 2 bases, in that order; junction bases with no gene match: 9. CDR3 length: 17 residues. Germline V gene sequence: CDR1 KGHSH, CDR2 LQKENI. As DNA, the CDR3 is TGTGCCAGCTCACAAAAGGCCCTAGCGGGAGCCACAGATACGCAGTATTTT. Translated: CASSQKALAGATDTQYF.

The CDR3, as DNA: TGTGCCAGCAGCTTATCCCCGAACACTGAAGCTTTCTTT. Its translation: CASSLSPNTEAFF. V usage is TRBV11-2 and J usage is TRBJ1-1; D not resolved. CDR1 and CDR2 (germline): SGHAT, FQNNGV. The CDR3 loop spans 13 amino acids. V lost 2 bases and J lost 1, with 5 bases in between. The variable domain in full, with the rest retrieved from reference TRBV11-2 and TRBJ1-1, is EAGVAQSPRYKIIEKRQSVAFWCNPISGHATLYWYQQILGQGPKLLIQFQNNGVVDDSQLPKDRFSAERLKGVDSTLKIQPAKLEDSAVYLCASSLSPNTEAFFGQGTRLTVV.

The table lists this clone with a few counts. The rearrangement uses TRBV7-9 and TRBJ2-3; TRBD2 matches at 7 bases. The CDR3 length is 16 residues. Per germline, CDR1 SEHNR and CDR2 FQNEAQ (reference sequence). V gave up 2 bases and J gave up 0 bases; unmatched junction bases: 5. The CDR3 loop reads CASSLLTSASTDTQYF. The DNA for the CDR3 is TGTGCCAGCAGCTTACTCACTAGCGCCAGCACAGATACGCAGTATTTT.

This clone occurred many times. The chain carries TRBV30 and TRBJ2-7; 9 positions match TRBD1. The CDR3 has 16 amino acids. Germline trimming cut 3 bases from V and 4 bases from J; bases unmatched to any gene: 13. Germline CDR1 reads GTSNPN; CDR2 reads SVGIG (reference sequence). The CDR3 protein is CAWRNRGQGERYEQYF. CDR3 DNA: TGTGCCTGGAGGAATAGGGGACAGGGTGAACGGTACGAGCAGTACTTC.

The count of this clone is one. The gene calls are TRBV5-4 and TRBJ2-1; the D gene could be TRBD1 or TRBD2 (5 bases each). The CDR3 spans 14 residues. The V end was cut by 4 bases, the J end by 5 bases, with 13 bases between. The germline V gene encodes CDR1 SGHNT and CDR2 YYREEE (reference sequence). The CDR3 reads CASSQTGTDNEQFF. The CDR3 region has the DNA TGTGCCAGCAGCCAAACCGGGACGGACAATGAGCAGTTCTTC.

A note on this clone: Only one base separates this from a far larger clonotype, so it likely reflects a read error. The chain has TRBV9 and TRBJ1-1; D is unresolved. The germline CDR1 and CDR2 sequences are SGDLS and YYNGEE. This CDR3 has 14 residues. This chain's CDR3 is CASSERVGNTEASF. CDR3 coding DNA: TGTGCCAGCAGCGAGCGGGTGGGGAACACTGAAGCTTCCTTT.

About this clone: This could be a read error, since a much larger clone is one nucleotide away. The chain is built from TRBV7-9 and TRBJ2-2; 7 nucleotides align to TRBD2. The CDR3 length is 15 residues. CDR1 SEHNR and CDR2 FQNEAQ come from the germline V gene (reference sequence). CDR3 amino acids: CASSSLAPNTRELFF. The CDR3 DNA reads TGTGCCAGCAGCTCACTAGCGCCAAACACCAGGGAGCTGTTTTTT.

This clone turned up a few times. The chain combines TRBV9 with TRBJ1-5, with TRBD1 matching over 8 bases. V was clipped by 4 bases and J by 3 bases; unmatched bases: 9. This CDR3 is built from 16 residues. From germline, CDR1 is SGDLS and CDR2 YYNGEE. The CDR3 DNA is TGTGCCAGCAGCACCGGACAGGGCTTCAACAATCAGCCCCAGCATTTT. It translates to CASSTGQGFNNQPQHF.

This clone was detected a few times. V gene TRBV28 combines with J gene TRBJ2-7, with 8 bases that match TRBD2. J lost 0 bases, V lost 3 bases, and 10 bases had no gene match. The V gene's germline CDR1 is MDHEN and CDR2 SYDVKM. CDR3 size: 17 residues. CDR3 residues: CASSFPPGSGSSYEQYF. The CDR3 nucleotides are TGTGCCAGCAGTTTCCCCCCGGGGAGCGGGAGCTCCTACGAGCAGTACTTC.

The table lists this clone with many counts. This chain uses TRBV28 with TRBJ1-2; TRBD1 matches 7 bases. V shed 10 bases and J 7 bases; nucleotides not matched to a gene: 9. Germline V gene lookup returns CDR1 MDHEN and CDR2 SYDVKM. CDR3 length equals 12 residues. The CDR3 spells CATKPDRAGYTF. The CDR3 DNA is TGTGCCACCAAACCCGACAGGGCTGGCTACACCTTC.

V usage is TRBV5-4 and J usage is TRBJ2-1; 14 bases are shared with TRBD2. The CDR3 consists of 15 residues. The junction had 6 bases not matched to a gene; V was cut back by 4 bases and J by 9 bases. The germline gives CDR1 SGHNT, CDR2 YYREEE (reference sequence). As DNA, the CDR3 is TGTGCCAGCAGCCGGACTAGCGGGAGGTCGAGTGAGCAGTTCTTC. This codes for CASSRTSGRSSEQFF.

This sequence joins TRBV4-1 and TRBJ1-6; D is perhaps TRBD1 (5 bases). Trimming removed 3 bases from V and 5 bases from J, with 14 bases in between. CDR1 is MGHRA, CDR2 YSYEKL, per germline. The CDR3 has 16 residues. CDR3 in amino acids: CASSHGTAENNSPLHF. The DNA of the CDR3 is TGCGCCAGCAGCCATGGGACGGCAGAGAATAATTCACCCCTCCACTTT.

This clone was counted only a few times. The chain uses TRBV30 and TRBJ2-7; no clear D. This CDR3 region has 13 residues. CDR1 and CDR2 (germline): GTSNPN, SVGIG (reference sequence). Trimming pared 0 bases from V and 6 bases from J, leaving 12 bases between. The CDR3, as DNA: TGTGCCTGGAGTGTCACTCATAGGGCCGAGCAGTACTTC. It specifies CAWSVTHRAEQYF.

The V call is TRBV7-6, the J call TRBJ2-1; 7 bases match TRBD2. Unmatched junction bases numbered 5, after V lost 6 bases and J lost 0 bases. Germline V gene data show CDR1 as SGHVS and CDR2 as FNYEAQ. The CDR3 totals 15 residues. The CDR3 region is CASRRTRSSYNEQFF. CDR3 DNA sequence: TGTGCCAGCAGAAGGACTAGGAGCTCCTACAATGAGCAGTTCTTC.

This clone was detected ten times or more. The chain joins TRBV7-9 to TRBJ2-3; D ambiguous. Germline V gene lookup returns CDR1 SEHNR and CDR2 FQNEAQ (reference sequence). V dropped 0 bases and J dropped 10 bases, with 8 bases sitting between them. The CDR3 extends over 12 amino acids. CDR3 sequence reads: CASSLASSAQYF. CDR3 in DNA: TGTGCCAGCAGCTTAGCGTCTAGTGCGCAGTATTTT.

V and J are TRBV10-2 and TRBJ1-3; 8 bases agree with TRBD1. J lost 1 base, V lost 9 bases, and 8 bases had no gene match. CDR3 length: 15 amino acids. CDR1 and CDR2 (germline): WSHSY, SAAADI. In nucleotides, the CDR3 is TGCGCCAGTCGGACAGGGTTCAATTCTGGAAACACCATATATTTT. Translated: CASRTGFNSGNTIYF.

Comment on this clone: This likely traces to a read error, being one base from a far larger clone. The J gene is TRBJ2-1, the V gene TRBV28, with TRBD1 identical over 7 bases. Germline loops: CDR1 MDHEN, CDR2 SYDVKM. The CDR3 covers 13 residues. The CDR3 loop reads CASSFGQDNKQFF. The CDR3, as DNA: TGTGCCAGCAGTTTCGGACAGGACAATAAGCAGTTCTTC.